Following are 19 T cell receptor beta chains from one sample sequenced in a study of cytomegalovirus exposure and HLA in healthy donors. Primers for the PCR totalled 60 Vbeta and 13 Jbeta. Produced via immunoSEQ multiplex PCR; TCRdb's table is partial and in-frame only. Here the sample spans about 180,000 clones, 78% being singletons. Specimen: PBMCs. Every receptor here comes from a woman in her forties or fifties in good health and CMV-seropositive.

The rearrangement uses TRBV5-6 and TRBJ2-2; 9 bases agree with TRBD1. Germline loops: CDR1 SGHDT, CDR2 YYEEEE. The CDR3 has 14 residues. With V trimmed by 5 bases and J by 4 bases, 3 bases remained unmatched. CDR3 DNA sequence: TGTGCCAGCAGGGGGACAGGGAGCACCGGGGAGCTGTTTTTT. It specifies CASRGTGSTGELFF.

The V gene is TRBV30, the J gene TRBJ2-2; D is possibly TRBD1 (6 bases). This CDR3 has 13 residues. Per the germline V gene, CDR1 is GTSNPN and CDR2 is SVGIG (reference sequence). The V end was cut by 0 bases, the J end by 5 bases, with 7 bases between. The chain's CDR3 is CAWSVTGTGELFF. CDR3 coding DNA: TGTGCCTGGAGTGTAACAGGGACCGGGGAGCTGTTTTTT.

This clone was recorded a few times. The rearrangement links TRBV15 to TRBJ1-5; D gene ambiguous. V dropped 8 bases and J dropped 3 bases, with 11 bases sitting between them. The CDR3 is made up of 13 amino acids. The germline gives CDR1 LNHNV, CDR2 YYDKDF (reference sequence). CDR3 bases: TGTGCCACCGGCCCGGACTCCAATCAGCCCCAGCATTTT. Translation gives CATGPDSNQPQHF.

This clone was found a few times. This CDR3 is CASSSPGSNYGYTF. The CDR3 DNA reads as TGTGCCAGCAGCTCGCCGGGGTCTAACTATGGCTACACCTTC. The chain has TRBV11-3 and TRBJ1-2; unclear D gene. The CDR3 has 14 residues. Germline-derived CDR1 and CDR2 are SGHNT and YENEEA. V lost 4 bases to trimming and J lost 0 bases, with 9 bases between them. The full variable domain, its missing parts supplied by reference TRBV11-3 and TRBJ1-2, is EAGVVQSPRYKIIEKKQPVAFWCNPISGHNTLYWYLQNLGQGPELLIRYENEEAVDDSQLPKDRFSAERLKGVDSTLKIQPAELGDSAVYLCASSSPGSNYGYTFGSGTRLTVV.

The CDR3 bases are TGTGCCAGCAGTCGGACTAATCTGGCGAACACCATATATTTT. Its translation: CASSRTNLANTIYF. This chain links TRBV28 with TRBJ1-3; D is ambiguous. Germline loops: CDR1 MDHEN, CDR2 SYDVKM. There are 14 residues in the CDR3. Trimming pared 5 bases from V and 7 bases from J, leaving 15 bases between.

The chain joins TRBV6-6 to TRBJ2-7; 9 nucleotides line up with TRBD1. Germline trimming cut 6 bases from V and 4 bases from J; bases unmatched to any gene: 7. The CDR3 length is 14 residues. Germline V gives CDR1 MNHNY, CDR2 SVGAGI (reference sequence). CDR3 sequence: CASREGTGKYEQYF. As DNA, the CDR3 is TGTGCCAGCAGAGAGGGGACAGGGAAGTACGAGCAGTACTTC.

This clone was counted only a few times. The chain is built from TRBV7-9 and TRBJ1-5, with D maybe TRBD1 (6 bases). V was clipped by 6 bases and J by 3 bases, with 18 bases between them. CDR1 is SEHNR, CDR2 FQNEAQ, per germline (reference sequence). The length of the CDR3 is 16 residues. The CDR3, as DNA: TGTGCCAGCAGTACAGGGAAGAAAGGTCCCAATCAGCCCCAGCATTTT. This sequence encodes CASSTGKKGPNQPQHF.

The rearrangement links TRBV7-2 to TRBJ2-5, with 7 bases aligning to TRBD1. In germline, CDR1 is SGHTA, CDR2 FQGNSA. The CDR3 has 15 residues. V trimming: 3 bases; J trimming: 2 bases; junction bases outside the gene matches: 6. Here the CDR3 reads CASSFSGTAQETQYF. The CDR3 region has the DNA TGTGCCAGCAGCTTCTCCGGGACAGCACAAGAGACCCAGTACTTC.

The V gene is TRBV7-6, the J gene TRBJ2-7; 10 bases agree with TRBD2. This CDR3 has 19 amino acids. V gave up 0 bases and J gave up 4 bases; unmatched junction bases: 15. CDR1 and CDR2 from the germline V gene are SGHVS and FNYEAQ. CDR3 loop: CASSLALAHSGRAWYEQYF. CDR3 bases: TGTGCCAGCAGCTTAGCGTTGGCTCACAGCGGGAGGGCCTGGTACGAGCAGTACTTC.

This clone was counted between two and nine times. V gene TRBV5-6 combines with J gene TRBJ1-2, with 11 positions matching TRBD1. This CDR3 comprises 16 residues. Germline loops: CDR1 SGHDT, CDR2 YYEEEE. The V and J ends lost 2 bases and 6 bases, in that order; junction bases with no gene match: 9. The CDR3 loop is CASSFGQGARWDGYTF. Written as DNA, the CDR3 is TGTGCCAGCAGCTTCGGACAGGGGGCAAGGTGGGATGGCTACACCTTC. Supplemented by reference TRBV5-6 and TRBJ1-2, the full variable domain reads DAGVTQSPTHLIKTRGQQVTLRCSPKSGHDTVSWYQQALGQGPQFIFQYYEEEERQRGNFPDRFSGHQFPNYSSELNVNALLLGDSALYLCASSFGQGARWDGYTFGSGTRLTVV.

The genes are TRBV2 and TRBJ1-3; weak D call: TRBD1 (6 bases). This CDR3 contains 15 residues. Germline CDR1 SNHLY, CDR2 FYNNEI. The ends were cut back, 6 bases at V and 2 bases at J, with 14 bases in the middle. The CDR3 sequence is CASSRLKGAGNTIYF. As DNA, the CDR3 is TGTGCCAGCAGCCGTCTCAAGGGGGCTGGAAACACCATATATTTT.

This chain's CDR3 is CASKRQVLNTGELFF. The CDR3 DNA reads as TGCGCCAGCAAAAGACAGGTTCTGAACACCGGGGAGCTGTTTTTT. The rearrangement links TRBV5-1 to TRBJ2-2, with D perhaps TRBD1 (6 bases). Germline CDR1 is SGHRS and CDR2 is YFSETQ. This CDR3 comprises 15 residues. Between the trimmed V and J ends, which lost 6 bases and 1 base, there was a span of 13 bases.

This chain connects TRBV4-2 to TRBJ2-1; 9 bases are shared with TRBD1. The CDR3 totals 15 residues. Per the germline V gene, CDR1 is LGHNA and CDR2 is YNFKEQ. V lost 3 bases to trimming and J lost 10 bases; unmatched junction nucleotides: 10. CDR3 DNA sequence: TGTGCCAGCAGCCAGCGTCCCGGGACAGGGAACGAGCAGTTCTTC. Its protein product is CASSQRPGTGNEQFF.

J is TRBJ2-3 and V is TRBV7-9, with 9 bases fitting TRBD1. CDR1 SEHNR and CDR2 FQNEAQ come from the germline V gene (reference sequence). The CDR3 covers 15 residues. After removal of 5 bases from V and 4 bases from J, the junction contained 7 bases not matched to a gene. For the CDR3, the DNA is TGTGCCAGCAGCACAGGGGGCCTAGCTGCAGATACGCAGTATTTT. It encodes CASSTGGLAADTQYF.

CDR3 nucleotides: TGCGCCAGCAGCCAAGTGCTAGCGGGGCCTCGGGGCGGGGAGCTGTTTTTT. This codes for CASSQVLAGPRGGELFF. The genes are TRBV4-3 and TRBJ2-2, with 9 bases identical to TRBD2. V lost 1 base to trimming and J lost 7 bases; unmatched junction nucleotides: 10. CDR1 and CDR2 (germline): LGHNA, YSLEER. The CDR3 is made up of 17 amino acids.

The chain employs TRBV19 and TRBJ1-5, with D possibly being TRBD1 (6 bases). V lost 6 bases to trimming and J lost 9 bases, with 12 bases between them. Germline lookup yields CDR1 LNHDA and CDR2 SQIVND (reference sequence). The CDR3 consists of 12 residues. CDR3 residues: CASRAQGSPQHF. As DNA, the CDR3 is TGTGCCAGTAGGGCACAGGGATCGCCCCAGCATTTT.

This chain links TRBV20-1 with TRBJ2-1; D not certain. Per germline, CDR1 DFQATT and CDR2 SNEGSKA (reference sequence). CDR3 size: 11 residues. V lost 6 bases to trimming and J lost 4 bases, with 7 bases between them. CDR3 sequence: CSAPTYNEQFF. The CDR3 coding sequence is TGCAGTGCCCCTACTTACAATGAGCAGTTCTTC.

A few counts support this clone. The genes are TRBV5-1 and TRBJ1-4; the match to TRBD1 covers 7 bases. Germline V CDR1 and CDR2: SGHRS, YFSETQ. V lost 1 base and J lost 7; bases outside the gene matches: 7. The CDR3 consists of 15 residues. CDR3 in DNA: TGCGCCAGCAGCTTGAAGGGGGACAGTGGTGAAAAACTGTTTTTT. Amino acids: CASSLKGDSGEKLFF.

The rearrangement links TRBV28 to TRBJ2-7; D is unclear. There are 15 residues in the CDR3. Germline V gives CDR1 MDHEN, CDR2 SYDVKM. The V gene lost 6 bases and the J gene lost 2 bases, with 17 bases spanning the gap. The CDR3 DNA follows: TGTGCCAGCAGCCTGGCGGAAGGTCTGGCCTACGAGCAGTACTTC. Amino acid sequence: CASSLAEGLAYEQYF.